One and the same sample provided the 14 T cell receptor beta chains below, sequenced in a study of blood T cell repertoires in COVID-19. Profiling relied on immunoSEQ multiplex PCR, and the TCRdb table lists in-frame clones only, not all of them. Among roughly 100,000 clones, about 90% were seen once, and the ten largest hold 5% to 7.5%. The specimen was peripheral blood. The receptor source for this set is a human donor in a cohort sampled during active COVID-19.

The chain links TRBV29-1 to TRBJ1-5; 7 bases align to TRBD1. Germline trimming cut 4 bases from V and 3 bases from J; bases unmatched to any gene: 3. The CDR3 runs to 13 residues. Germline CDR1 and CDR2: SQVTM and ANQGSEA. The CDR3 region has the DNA TGCAGCGTTGGTGACAGGGACAATCAGCCCCAGCATTTT. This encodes CSVGDRDNQPQHF.

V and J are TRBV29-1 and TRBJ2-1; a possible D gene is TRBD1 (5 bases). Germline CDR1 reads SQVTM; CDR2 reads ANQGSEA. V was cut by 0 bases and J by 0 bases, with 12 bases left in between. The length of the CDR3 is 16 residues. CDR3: CSVEDPNRSSYNEQFF. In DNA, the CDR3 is TGCAGCGTTGAAGATCCGAACAGGAGCTCCTACAATGAGCAGTTCTTC.

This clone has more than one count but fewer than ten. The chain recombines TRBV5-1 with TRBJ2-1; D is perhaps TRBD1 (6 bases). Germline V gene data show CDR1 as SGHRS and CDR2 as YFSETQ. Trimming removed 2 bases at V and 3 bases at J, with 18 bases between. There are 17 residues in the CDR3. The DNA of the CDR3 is TGCGCCAGCAGCTTAACTACAGGGTCCCGCGGCTACAATGAGCAGTTCTTC. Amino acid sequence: CASSLTTGSRGYNEQFF.

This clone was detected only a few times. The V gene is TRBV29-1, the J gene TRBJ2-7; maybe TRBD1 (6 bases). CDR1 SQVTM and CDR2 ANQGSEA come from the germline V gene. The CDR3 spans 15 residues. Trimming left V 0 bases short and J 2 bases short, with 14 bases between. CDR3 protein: CSVEDLGGQAYEQYF. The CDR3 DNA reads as TGCAGCGTTGAAGATCTTGGGGGCCAGGCCTACGAGCAGTACTTC.

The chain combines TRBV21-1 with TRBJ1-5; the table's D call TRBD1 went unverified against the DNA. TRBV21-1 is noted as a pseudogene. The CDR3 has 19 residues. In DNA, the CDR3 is TGTGCCAGCAGCAAAAAGTGTACCCTGGGGCAGGTGCCCAATCAGCCCCAGCATTTT. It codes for CASSKKCTLGQVPNQPQHF.

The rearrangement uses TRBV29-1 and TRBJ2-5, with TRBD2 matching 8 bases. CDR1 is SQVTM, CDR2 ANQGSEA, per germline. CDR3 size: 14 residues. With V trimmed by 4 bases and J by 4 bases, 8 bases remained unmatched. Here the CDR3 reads CSVGRSTSGETQYF. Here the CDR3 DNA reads TGCAGCGTTGGCCGATCTACTAGCGGAGAGACCCAGTACTTC.

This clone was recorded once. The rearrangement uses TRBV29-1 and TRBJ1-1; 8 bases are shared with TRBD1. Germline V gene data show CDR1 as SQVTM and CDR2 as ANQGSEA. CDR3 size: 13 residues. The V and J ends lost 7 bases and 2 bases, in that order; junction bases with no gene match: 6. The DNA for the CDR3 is TGCAGCGGCCGACAGGGGCTAAACACTGAAGCTTTCTTT. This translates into CSGRQGLNTEAFF.

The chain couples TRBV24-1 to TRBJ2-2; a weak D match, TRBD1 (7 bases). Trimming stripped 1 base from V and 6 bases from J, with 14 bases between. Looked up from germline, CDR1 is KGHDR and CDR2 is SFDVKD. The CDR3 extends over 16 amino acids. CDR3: CATSDFTGRGAGELFF. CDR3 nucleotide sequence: TGTGCCACCAGTGATTTTACCGGCAGGGGGGCCGGGGAGCTGTTTTTT.

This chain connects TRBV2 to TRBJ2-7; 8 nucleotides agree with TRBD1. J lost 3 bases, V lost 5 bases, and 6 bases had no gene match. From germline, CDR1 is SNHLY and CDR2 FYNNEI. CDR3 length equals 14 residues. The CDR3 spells CASSWDRSDYEQYF. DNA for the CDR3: TGTGCCAGCAGTTGGGACAGGAGTGACTACGAGCAGTACTTC.

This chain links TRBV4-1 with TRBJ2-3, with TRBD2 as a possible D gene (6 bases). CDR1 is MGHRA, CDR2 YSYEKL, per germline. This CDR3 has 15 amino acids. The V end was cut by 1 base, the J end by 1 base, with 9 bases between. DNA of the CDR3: TGCGCCAGCAGCCAAGGGGCTAGCGGCACAGATACGCAGTATTTT. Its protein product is CASSQGASGTDTQYF.

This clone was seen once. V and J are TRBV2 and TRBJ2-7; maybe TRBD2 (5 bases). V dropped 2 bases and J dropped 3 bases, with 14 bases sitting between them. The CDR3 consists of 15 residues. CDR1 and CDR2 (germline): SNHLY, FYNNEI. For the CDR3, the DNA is TGTGCCAGCAGTGAACAGTCTTCGACTATCTACGAGCAGTACTTC. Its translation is CASSEQSSTIYEQYF. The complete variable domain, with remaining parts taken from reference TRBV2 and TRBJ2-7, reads EPEVTQTPSHQVTQMGQEVILRCVPISNHLYFYWYRQILGQKVEFLVSFYNNEISEKSEIFDDQFSVERPDGSNFTLKIRSTKLEDSAMYFCASSEQSSTIYEQYFGPGTRLTVT.

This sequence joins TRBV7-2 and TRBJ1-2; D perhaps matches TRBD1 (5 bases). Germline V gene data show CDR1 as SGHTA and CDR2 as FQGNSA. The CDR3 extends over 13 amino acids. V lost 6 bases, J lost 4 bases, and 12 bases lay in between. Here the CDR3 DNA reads TGTGCCAGCAGTGTCCTGACAGCCTATGGCTACACCTTC. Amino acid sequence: CASSVLTAYGYTF.

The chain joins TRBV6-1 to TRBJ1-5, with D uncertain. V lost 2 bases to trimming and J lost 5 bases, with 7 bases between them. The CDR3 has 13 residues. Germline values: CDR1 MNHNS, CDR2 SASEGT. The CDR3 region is CASSERRDQPQHF. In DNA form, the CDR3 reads TGTGCCAGCAGTGAAAGGCGGGATCAGCCCCAGCATTTT.

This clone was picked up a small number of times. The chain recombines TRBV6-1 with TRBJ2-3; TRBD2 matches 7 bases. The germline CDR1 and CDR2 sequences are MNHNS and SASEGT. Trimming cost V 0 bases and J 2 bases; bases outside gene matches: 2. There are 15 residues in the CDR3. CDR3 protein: CASSEARGITDTQYF. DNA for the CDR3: TGTGCCAGCAGTGAAGCGCGGGGGATCACAGATACGCAGTATTTT.